This T cell receptor beta chain was sequenced for a study of shared T cell receptors in the human thymus. CDR3 length: 15 amino acids. Trimming removed 7 bases from V and 0 bases from J, with 13 bases in between. The germline V gene has CDR1 MNHNS and CDR2 SASEGT. Clones were read by immunoSEQ multiplex PCR, and TCRdb kept only the in-frame ones, dropping some. This repertoire shows some 660,000 clones, around 87% found once; its top ten account for 0.0094%. The sample was also reused in another study, on human thymus T cells. This second study notes: Immunologically healthy infants in Finland undergoing congenital heart defect surgery were the donors. The study used thymus tissue resected during corrective heart surgery. There appeared to be biased usage of V and J genes in thymic and blood repertoires.

This TCR derives from a boy younger than two with a congenital heart defect. Material: thymocytes. The chain couples TRBV6-1 to TRBJ1-5; weak D call: TRBD1 (5 bases). The CDR3 region is CASIPRAYSNQPQHF. The CDR3 region has the DNA TGTGCCAGCATCCCCAGGGCGTATAGCAATCAGCCCCAGCATTTT.